The T cell receptor beta chain under discussion was sequenced for a study of CD8+ T cells in alopecia areata. Study-level information: Twice daily, treated patients received 5 to 10 mg of oral tofacitinib.

Treatment meaning: oral pan-JAK inhibitor, 5-10 mg twice daily. Obtained from alopecia areata patients were lesional scalp punch biopsies along with peripheral blood. This CDR3 has 15 amino acids. Germline trimming cut 7 bases from V and 0 bases from J; bases unmatched to any gene: 3. CDR1 and CDR2 from the germline V gene are SNHLY and FYNNEI. It was cDNA, reverse transcribed from extracted RNA, that served as the sequencing template. The protocol was immunoSEQ multiplex PCR, while the TCRdb copy is restricted to in-frame clones and leaves out a portion. The data show more than 200,000 clones, with around 43% seen just once and around 3% held by the top ten.

V usage is TRBV2 and J usage is TRBJ2-2; 9 positions agree with TRBD1. The input for sequencing was CD4+ T cells sorted from blood, taken at roughly week 36, from a patient treated with tofacitinib. The origin of this receptor is a human donor with alopecia areata. The CDR3 region has the DNA TGTGCCAGCACGAGACAGGGGGCGAACACCGGGGAGCTGTTTTTT. It translates to CASTRQGANTGELFF.